This paragraph reports one T cell receptor beta chain. The time point denotes: cycle 4 day 1 (C4D1), after less than 7 weeks of nivolumab. Brentuximab vedotin exposure varied, and every patient relapsed after autologous stem cell transplantation. Using magnetic negative selection, the CD4+ T cells were separated out of thawed PBMCs. The data were produced by immunoSEQ multiplex PCR, yet TCRdb's version contains in-frame clones alone and is incomplete. The sample contains about 13,000 clones, 70% to 85% of which appear only once. This sample is drawn from a study of PD-1 blockade in classical Hodgkin lymphoma. This receptor was obtained from a human donor with classical Hodgkin lymphoma. The sample was CD4+ T cells from blood, taken before the fourth cycle of nivolumab.

The CDR3 spells CASSTAGARYGYTF. DNA of the CDR3: TGTGCCAGCTCCACCGCGGGGGCGAGGTATGGCTACACCTTC. The V call is TRBV28, the J call TRBJ1-2; perhaps TRBD1 as D (6 bases). The V gene's germline CDR1 is MDHEN and CDR2 SYDVKM. The CDR3 totals 14 residues. V shed 8 bases and J shed 5 bases, with 18 bases lying between them.